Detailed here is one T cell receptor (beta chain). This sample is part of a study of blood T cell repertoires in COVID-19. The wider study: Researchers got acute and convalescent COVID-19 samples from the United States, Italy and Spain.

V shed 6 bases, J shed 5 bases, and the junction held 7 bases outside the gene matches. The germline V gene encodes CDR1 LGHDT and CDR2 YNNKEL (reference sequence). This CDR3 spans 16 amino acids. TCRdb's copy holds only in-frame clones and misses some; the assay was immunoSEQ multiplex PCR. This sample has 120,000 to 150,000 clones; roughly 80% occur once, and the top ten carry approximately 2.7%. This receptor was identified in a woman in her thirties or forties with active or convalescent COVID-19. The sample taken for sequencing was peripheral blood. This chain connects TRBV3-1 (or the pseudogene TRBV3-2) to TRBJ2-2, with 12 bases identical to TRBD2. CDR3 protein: CASRLAGGPRTGELFF. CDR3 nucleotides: TGTGCCAGCAGGCTAGCGGGAGGGCCGAGGACCGGGGAGCTGTTTTTT.